These T cell receptor beta chains were read from a single sample in a study of blood T cell repertoires in COVID-19. Sequencing used immunoSEQ multiplex PCR; TCRdb keeps in-frame clones, though not all of them. The sample consists of 300,000 or so clones, 87% of them appearing once. The sample was peripheral blood. Receptors were obtained from a man aged 45-65 years with active or convalescent COVID-19. Both conserved end residues are part of each CDR3. Fields, in order: V gene, J gene, D gene, clone size, CDR3 DNA, CDR3 protein. A D gene is named only where the DNA matches it firmly. Only part of the rows carry a size: once, few, many, or a class if the clone is expanded.

V: TRBV4-2; J: TRBJ2-3; D: NA; size: NA; DNA: TGTGCCAGCAGACCATCTAGCACCCATAGCACAGATACGCAGTATTTT; CDR3: CASRPSSTHSTDTQYF
V: TRBV5-1; J: TRBJ2-3; D: TRBD1; size: NA; DNA: TGCGCCAGCAGCTCGGAAGGACAGGGGGCGTTTTCCTCCACAGATACGCAGTATTTT; CDR3: CASSSEGQGAFSSTDTQYF
V: TRBV18; J: TRBJ1-5; D: NA; size: NA; DNA: TGTGCCAGCTCACCAGTCAGGGAAGATCAGCCCCAGCATTTT; CDR3: CASSPVREDQPQHF
V: TRBV27; J: TRBJ2-2; D: TRBD1; size: NA; DNA: TGTGCCAGCACTACTCCGGGACAGGGGCGCCCCGGGGAGCTGTTTTTT; CDR3: CASTTPGQGRPGELFF
V: TRBV10-3; J: TRBJ1-2; D: NA; size: NA; DNA: TGTGCCACCGCCGGAGAGCCGGGGACTTATGGCTACACCTTC; CDR3: CATAGEPGTYGYTF
V: TRBV28; J: TRBJ2-7; D: NA; size: NA; DNA: TGTGCCTCAACTACGGCCGGGGTGGGATCCTACGAGCAGTACTTC; CDR3: CASTTAGVGSYEQYF
V: TRBV5-1; J: TRBJ2-7; D: NA; size: once; DNA: TGCGCCAGCAGCTTCCCCCGCGGTGGATCCCCCTACGAGCAGTACTTC; CDR3: CASSFPRGGSPYEQYF
V: TRBV6-1; J: TRBJ2-6; D: NA; size: NA; DNA: TGTGCCAGCAGTGACAGGCGGGGAGCTGGGGCCAACGTCCTGACTTTC; CDR3: CASSDRRGAGANVLTF
V: TRBV7-6; J: TRBJ1-2; D: NA; size: NA; DNA: TGTGCCAGCAGCCCCGGCCCCCGTAGTGGGCTCTATGGCTACACCTTC; CDR3: CASSPGPRSGLYGYTF
V: TRBV27; J: TRBJ2-7; D: TRBD2; size: NA; DNA: TGTGCCAGTAGTCTAAACCCTCCGGGACTAGGGGACGAGCAGTACTTC; CDR3: CASSLNPPGLGDEQYF
V: TRBV7-2; J: TRBJ2-5; D: TRBD1; size: NA; DNA: TGTGCCAGCAGCGGACAGGGGATGGTAAAGTGGGAGACCCAGTACTTC; CDR3: CASSGQGMVKWETQYF
V: TRBV5-1; J: TRBJ2-3; D: NA; size: NA; DNA: TGCGCCAGCAGCTCCCCCGGGGGGCCAACCCGCACAGATACGCAGTATTTT; CDR3: CASSSPGGPTRTDTQYF
V: TRBV7-8; J: TRBJ1-5; D: TRBD1; size: once; DNA: TGTGCCAGCAGCCGAGACAGGGTCCTAATAGGGGGCAATCAGCCCCAGCATTTT; CDR3: CASSRDRVLIGGNQPQHF
V: TRBV7-9; J: TRBJ1-2; D: TRBD1; size: NA; DNA: TGTGCCAGCAGCCCCAGGGACAGGGGGAGAGGCTACACCTTC; CDR3: CASSPRDRGRGYTF
V: TRBV28; J: TRBJ1-2; D: TRBD1; size: once; DNA: TGTGCCAGCAGTTTGCTCTTACCGGGACAGGGGGCGGATGGCTACACCTTC; CDR3: CASSLLLPGQGADGYTF
V: TRBV4-3; J: TRBJ1-4; D: NA; size: NA; DNA: TGCGCCAGCAGCCAATCGGGACGGAGGGCAACTAATGAAAAACTGTTTTTT; CDR3: CASSQSGRRATNEKLFF
V: TRBV5-6; J: TRBJ2-7; D: TRBD2; size: NA; DNA: TGTGCCAGCAGCTCACTAGCGGGAGGGCCTTTCCGCTACGAGCAGTACTTC; CDR3: CASSSLAGGPFRYEQYF
V: TRBV11-2; J: TRBJ1-2; D: NA; size: once; DNA: TGTGCCAGCAGCCGGGACGGGGGGGCGTCAGGCTACACCTTC; CDR3: CASSRDGGASGYTF
V: TRBV7-2; J: TRBJ2-5; D: NA; size: NA; DNA: TGTGCCAGCAGCTTAGCGCGGGAGACCCAGTACTTC; CDR3: CASSLARETQYF
V: TRBV5-1; J: TRBJ2-5; D: NA; size: NA; DNA: TGCGCCAGCAGCTTGGAATCCAGGGGTGAAGAGACCCAGTACTTC; CDR3: CASSLESRGEETQYF
V: TRBV6-4; J: TRBJ2-1; D: TRBD2; size: NA; DNA: TGTGCCAGCAGTGACGTCGGGCGGGGGGGCTCCTACAATGAGCAGTTCTTC; CDR3: CASSDVGRGGSYNEQFF
V: TRBV19; J: TRBJ1-2; D: NA; size: NA; DNA: TGTGCCAGTAGTACCGACTACTATGGCTACACCTTC; CDR3: CASSTDYYGYTF
V: TRBV11-2; J: TRBJ2-3; D: TRBD2; size: NA; DNA: TGTGCCAGCAGCTTACTCCCTAGCGGGAATACAGATACGCAGTATTTT; CDR3: CASSLLPSGNTDTQYF
V: TRBV19; J: TRBJ1-4; D: TRBD1; size: NA; DNA: TGTGCCACAACCCGAGCGGGACAGGGGACAACTAATGAAAAACTGTTTTTT; CDR3: CATTRAGQGTTNEKLFF
V: TRBV14; J: TRBJ2-7; D: NA; size: NA; DNA: TGTGCCAGCAGCCACGGGACCTACGAGCAGTACTTC; CDR3: CASSHGTYEQYF
V: TRBV27; J: TRBJ1-5; D: NA; size: NA; DNA: TGTGCCAGCAGTCCGCGACAGGTTGTGGGATGGGGGCCCCAGCATTTT; CDR3: CASSPRQVVGWGPQHF
V: TRBV6-6; J: TRBJ2-5; D: NA; size: NA; DNA: TGTGCCAGCAGATTCCCGCAAGAGACCCAGTACTTC; CDR3: CASRFPQETQYF
V: TRBV6-5; J: TRBJ1-3; D: TRBD1; size: NA; DNA: TGTGCCAGCAGCCGGGGACAGGGGATGGACACCATATATTTT; CDR3: CASSRGQGMDTIYF
V: TRBV13; J: TRBJ2-7; D: NA; size: NA; DNA: TGTGCCAGCAGCTTAGGAATGTCGTCAAGGGGGCAGTACTTC; CDR3: CASSLGMSSRGQYF
V: TRBV5-1; J: TRBJ2-3; D: TRBD1; size: few; DNA: TGCGCCAGCAGTTCTGACAGGGTTGCAGATACGCAGTATTTT; CDR3: CASSSDRVADTQYF
V: TRBV6-2/TRBV6-3; J: TRBJ2-2; D: NA; size: NA; DNA: TGTGCCAGCAGTTGGGGCGTAATGAACACCGGGGAGCTGTTTTTT; CDR3: CASSWGVMNTGELFF
V: TRBV28; J: TRBJ2-1; D: NA; size: NA; DNA: TGTGCCAGCAGTTTTAGAAGGGAGGTGTCGAATGAGCAGTTCTTC; CDR3: CASSFRREVSNEQFF
V: TRBV5-6; J: TRBJ2-3; D: NA; size: NA; DNA: TGTGCCAGCAGCGCAGGGACTAGCACAGATACGCAGTATTTT; CDR3: CASSAGTSTDTQYF
V: TRBV19; J: TRBJ2-6; D: TRBD1; size: once; DNA: TGTGCCAGTAGTATTTTACAGGGGGGGGCCAACGTCCTGACTTTC; CDR3: CASSILQGGANVLTF
V: TRBV6-6; J: TRBJ2-2; D: TRBD1; size: NA; DNA: TGTGCCAGCAGTCGTCTCCGGGACAGACCTAATTTGAACACCGGGGAGCTGTTTTTT; CDR3: CASSRLRDRPNLNTGELFF
V: TRBV6-2/TRBV6-3; J: TRBJ1-5; D: TRBD1; size: NA; DNA: TGTGCCAGCAGCCCTGACAGGGGAACTCAGCCCCAGCATTTT; CDR3: CASSPDRGTQPQHF
V: TRBV29-1; J: TRBJ2-7; D: NA; size: NA; DNA: TGCAGCGTACGACAGGTCTCCTACGAGCAGTACTTC; CDR3: CSVRQVSYEQYF
V: TRBV6-5; J: TRBJ1-2; D: NA; size: NA; DNA: TGTGCCAGCAGCTCCCCCATCCGGGGGGGCTATGGCTACACCTTC; CDR3: CASSSPIRGGYGYTF
V: TRBV28; J: TRBJ2-7; D: NA; size: NA; DNA: TGTGCCAGCAGCCAATACAGGGTTTGGGGAGAGCAGTACTTC; CDR3: CASSQYRVWGEQYF
V: TRBV9; J: TRBJ1-1; D: TRBD1; size: NA; DNA: TGTGCCAGCACCCCGACAGGGCGGAACACTGAAGCTTTCTTT; CDR3: CASTPTGRNTEAFF
V: TRBV6-5; J: TRBJ1-2; D: TRBD1; size: NA; DNA: TGTGCCAGCAGTCCCCGACAGGGTTTCTACGGCTACACCTTC; CDR3: CASSPRQGFYGYTF
V: TRBV28; J: TRBJ2-5; D: TRBD2; size: NA; DNA: TGTGCCAGCAGTTCAGGGACTAGCGGGGGCCGTATCTTCCAAGAGACCCAGTACTTC; CDR3: CASSSGTSGGRIFQETQYF
V: TRBV3-1/TRBV3-2; J: TRBJ1-2; D: NA; size: NA; DNA: TGTGCCAGCAGCCAAGGGCCAGGTTCTGGAGGCTACACCTTC; CDR3: CASSQGPGSGGYTF
V: TRBV6-2/TRBV6-3; J: TRBJ1-4; D: NA; size: NA; DNA: TGTGCCAGCAGCCCACGGGGGGTTGGAGAAAAACTGTTTTTT; CDR3: CASSPRGVGEKLFF
V: TRBV3-1/TRBV3-2; J: TRBJ2-2; D: NA; size: NA; DNA: TGTGCCAGCAGCCTCTTTGGGGGGTACGGGGAGCTGTTTTTT; CDR3: CASSLFGGYGELFF
V: TRBV7-2; J: TRBJ2-7; D: NA; size: NA; DNA: TGTGCCAGCAGCTTAGTGGTCAGGACCTACGAGCAGTACTTC; CDR3: CASSLVVRTYEQYF
V: TRBV5-1; J: TRBJ2-7; D: NA; size: NA; DNA: TGCGCCAGCAGCCCCCAAGGGGGGGCCCACTCCTACGAGCAGTACTTC; CDR3: CASSPQGGAHSYEQYF
V: TRBV6-5; J: TRBJ2-5; D: NA; size: once; DNA: TGTGCCAGCAGCCTAAATAAAGAGACCCAGTACTTC; CDR3: CASSLNKETQYF
V: TRBV6-5; J: TRBJ2-5; D: TRBD1; size: NA; DNA: TGTGCCAGCAGCGTCGGACAGGCCCAAGAGACCCAGTACTTC; CDR3: CASSVGQAQETQYF
V: TRBV19; J: TRBJ2-1; D: NA; size: NA; DNA: TGTGCCAGTAGTCGGACTGGATTTTACAATGAGCAGTTCTTC; CDR3: CASSRTGFYNEQFF
V: TRBV13; J: TRBJ2-1; D: TRBD1; size: once; DNA: TGTGCCAGCAGCGCGTCCGGGACAGGGGAGTTCTTC; CDR3: CASSASGTGEFF
V: TRBV5-1; J: TRBJ2-3; D: TRBD2; size: NA; DNA: TGCGCCAGCAGCTTACGGACTAGCGGGGCCCCCGATACGCAGTATTTT; CDR3: CASSLRTSGAPDTQYF
V: TRBV21-1; J: TRBJ2-2; D: NA; size: NA; DNA: TGTGCCAGCAGCAAAGGGGCAGGAAATAACAACACCGGGGAGCTGTTTTTT; CDR3: CASSKGAGNNNTGELFF
V: TRBV9; J: TRBJ2-3; D: TRBD2; size: NA; DNA: TGTGCCAGCAGCGGGCTAGCGGACCCCTTCACAGATACGCAGTATTTT; CDR3: CASSGLADPFTDTQYF
V: TRBV28; J: TRBJ2-7; D: TRBD2; size: NA; DNA: TGTGCCAGCAGTCTCGGGATGAGGCGGGAGTATACCTACGAGCAGTACTTC; CDR3: CASSLGMRREYTYEQYF
V: TRBV9; J: TRBJ1-3; D: TRBD1; size: NA; DNA: TGTGCCAGCAGCCCCCTGGACAGGCACTCTGGAAACACCATATATTTT; CDR3: CASSPLDRHSGNTIYF